Below, 2 T cell receptor beta chains from the same sample are listed, as sequenced in a study of vaccination effects on CD4 cells after COVID-19. Sequencing used immunoSEQ multiplex PCR; TCRdb keeps in-frame clones, though not all of them. The sample gives some 22,000 clones, approximately 71% of which show up once; around 13% is in the top ten. The antigens these receptors bind are not known. Viral peptide pool expansion of antigen-specific CD4+ T cells preceded sequencing in the ViraFEST assay. Cells that had been cultured for less than eleven days were the source of isolated CD4+ T cells. Having tested negative for nucleocapsid antibodies, the vaccine recipients showed no prior SARS-CoV-2 infection. The material sequenced was CD4+ T cells from PBMCs cultured with HCoV-OC43 spike peptides, taken before COVID-19 vaccination. As to subset: HCoV-OC43 spike overlapping peptide pool stimulation. The receptors originated from a human donor who received a COVID-19 vaccine.

The V call is TRBV20-1, the J call TRBJ2-3; D is ambiguous. V was trimmed by 6 bases and J by 2 bases, leaving 6 bases between them. CDR1 and CDR2 (germline): DFQATT, SNEGSKA (reference sequence). The CDR3 length is 11 residues. CDR3 nucleotides: TGCAGTGCCCCAATCACAGATACGCAGTATTTT. Translating gives CSAPITDTQYF.

J is TRBJ1-2 and V is TRBV18, with 12 bases lining up with TRBD1. V lost 3 bases, J lost 3 bases, and 2 bases stayed unmatched. Germline CDR1 is KGHSH and CDR2 is LQKENI. The CDR3 consists of 15 residues. The CDR3 sequence: CASSPGTGGYYGYTF. CDR3 DNA sequence: TGTGCCAGCTCACCCGGGACAGGGGGCTACTATGGCTACACCTTC.